Presented here are 10 T cell receptor beta chains from one specimen sequenced in a study of identical twins. Via MiXCR, TCRdb re-called the 5' RACE reads, giving one row per CDR3 protein. The sample holds around 500,000 distinct CDR3 sequences, 14% seen once. This same sample was also part of a study on yellow fever vaccine responses in identical twins.

The specimen sequenced was CD4+ T cells sorted from blood. The receptors come from a woman younger than 35 in good health.

The chain couples TRBV20-1 to TRBJ2-1, with TRBD2 matching over 14 bases. The V segment lost 1 base and the J segment 1 base; nucleotides outside the gene matches: 9. The CDR3 has 19 residues. Germline CDR1 is DFQATT and CDR2 is SNEGSKA (reference sequence). In nucleotides, the CDR3 is TGCAGTGCTAGAGGGCGGCTCAGGACTAGCGGGAGGTCCTACAATGAGCAGTTCTTC. Amino acid sequence: CSARGRLRTSGRSYNEQFF.

This clonotype came up many times. Here the CDR3 reads CASSLPFGRVSGTDTQYF. In DNA, the CDR3 is TGCGCCAGCAGCTTACCCTTTGGCAGGGTTTCGGGAACAGATACGCAGTATTTT. V and J are TRBV5-1 and TRBJ2-3; D is perhaps TRBD1 or TRBD2 (5 bases each). This CDR3 has 18 amino acids. From germline, CDR1 is SGHRS and CDR2 YFSETQ. Between the trimmed V and J ends, which lost 2 bases and 3 bases, there was a span of 22 bases. The whole variable domain, filled in from reference TRBV5-1 and TRBJ2-3, reads KAGVTQTPRYLIKTRGQQVTLSCSPISGHRSVSWYQQTPGQGLQFLFEYFSETQRNKGNFPGRFSGRQFSNSRSEMNVSTLELGDSALYLCASSLPFGRVSGTDTQYFGPGTRLTVL.

This clonotype was detected only a few times. The chain employs TRBV5-1 and TRBJ2-3, with 10 bases that match TRBD2. The V gene end was trimmed by 1 base and the J gene end by 5 bases; junction bases not matched to a gene: 4. CDR1 and CDR2 from the germline V gene are SGHRS and YFSETQ. The CDR3 length is 15 residues. This CDR3 is CASSLLSGRGDTQYF. The DNA for the CDR3 is TGCGCCAGCAGCTTGCTGAGCGGGAGGGGAGATACGCAGTATTTT.

This clonotype was seen more than once but under ten times. The J gene is TRBJ2-3, the V gene TRBV7-2, with TRBD2 matching over 11 bases. Unmatched junction bases numbered 7, after V lost 3 bases and J lost 2 bases. The CDR3 runs 17 residues. CDR1 is SGHTA and CDR2 is FQGNSA in the germline V gene. CDR3 nucleotides: TGTGCCAGCAGCTTTTTCATAGCGGGAGGGTACACAGATACGCAGTATTTT. It yields the protein CASSFFIAGGYTDTQYF.

The CDR3, as DNA: TGCAGTGCTAGGGGGACACATTCCTACGAGCAGTACTTC. Its translation: CSARGTHSYEQYF. This chain uses TRBV20-1 with TRBJ2-7, with D perhaps matching TRBD1 (6 bases). V lost 3 bases to trimming and J lost 1 base, with 10 bases between them. CDR1 and CDR2 (germline): DFQATT, SNEGSKA (reference sequence). The CDR3 is 13 amino acids.

In this sample, this clonotype turned up a few times. The chain couples TRBV7-2 to TRBJ2-5; 12 bases match TRBD2. Germline trimming cut 5 bases from V and 5 bases from J; bases unmatched to any gene: 6. The germline V gene encodes CDR1 SGHTA and CDR2 FQGNSA. The CDR3 runs to 15 residues. The CDR3 coding sequence is TGTGCCAGCAGCCCTTCTAGCGGGAGGGCGGAGACCCAGTACTTC. It is translated as CASSPSSGRAETQYF. Looking up the rest from reference TRBV7-2 and TRBJ2-5 gives the full variable domain: GAGVSQSPSNKVTEKGKDVELRCDPISGHTALYWYRQSLGQGLEFLIYFQGNSAPDKSGLPSDRFSAERTGGSVSTLTIQRTQQEDSAVYLCASSPSSGRAETQYFGPGTRLLVL.

In this sample, this clonotype turned up a few times. This rearrangement joins TRBV10-3 to TRBJ2-3, with a possible D match to TRBD1 (6 bases). Germline CDR1 ENHRY, CDR2 SYGVKD. CDR3 length: 13 residues. The germline V and J ends were trimmed by 2 bases and 3 bases, with 6 bases remaining between them. Here the CDR3 reads CAISEDRTDTQYF. CDR3 DNA sequence: TGTGCCATCAGTGAGGACAGGACAGATACGCAGTATTTT.

There are many counts of this clonotype. V is TRBV12-3 or TRBV12-4 and J is TRBJ1-6; D gene unclear. Between the trimmed V and J ends, which lost 4 bases and 9 bases, there was a span of 16 bases. This CDR3 has 15 residues. In DNA form, the CDR3 reads TGTGCCAGCAGTTCGAGGGTATTGATCGGTTCACCCCTCCACTTT. Its protein is CASSSRVLIGSPLHF.

This clonotype was counted a few times. The chain is built from TRBV7-8 and TRBJ2-3; D ambiguous. Deletions cut 5 bases from V and 6 bases from J, with 12 bases between. The germline CDR1 and CDR2 sequences are SGHVS and FQNEAQ. The CDR3 loop spans 13 amino acids. The CDR3 bases are TGTGCCAGCAGCCAAGAGGCGCCCGATACGCAGTATTTT. As protein: CASSQEAPDTQYF.

This clonotype was seen many times. V and J are TRBV5-6 and TRBJ2-1; weak D call: TRBD2 (5 bases). The V end lost 4 bases, the J end lost 3 bases, and 14 bases lay between the germline ends. The CDR3 is made up of 15 amino acids. CDR1 and CDR2 (germline): SGHDT, YYEEEE. CDR3 residues: CASSPRPGDYNEQFF. The CDR3 DNA is TGTGCCAGCAGCCCCAGACCCGGGGACTACAATGAGCAGTTCTTC.